The sample holds many counts of the clone carrying this TCR beta chain. What it recognizes is unknown. Germline values: CDR1 LGHDT, CDR2 YNNKEL (reference sequence). The CDR3 is 15 residues long. V dropped 0 bases and J dropped 8 bases, with 16 bases sitting between them. The source of the sample is a study of regulatory T cells in long-lasting Graves disease. The wider study: Antithyroid drug intake by newly diagnosed Graves' patients had lasted under 3 months. Study results and limitations: For persistent Graves' patients, TCR diversity was lower than for newly diagnosed ones. Persistent disease favored TRBV28, TRBJ1-2 and TRBJ2-5.

Relying on iRepertoire HTBI primers and Arm-PCR of CDR3 regions, the team built TCR beta libraries. MiXCR, run by TCRdb on the multiplex PCR reads, gives a single entry per CDR3 protein. The sample shows roughly 260,000 distinct CDR3 sequences, roughly 18% of them seen only once. Regarding time point: newly diagnosed GD, antithyroid drugs for less than 3 months. The TCR library used RNA extracted from PBMCs. These sequences were also reported in another study, on T cells in Graves' hyperthyroidism and ophthalmopathy.

This sequence was found in a woman aged 25-40 years with Graves disease. The sequencing here drew on peripheral blood mononuclear cells (PBMCs), taken at new diagnosis, from a patient treated with antithyroid drugs. The chain employs TRBV3-1 and TRBJ1-2, with D possibly TRBD1 on 5 matching bases. The CDR3 bases are TGTGCCAGCAGCCAAGATATCGCAGGGTTTGGGGGCTACACCTTC. Its translation: CASSQDIAGFGGYTF.